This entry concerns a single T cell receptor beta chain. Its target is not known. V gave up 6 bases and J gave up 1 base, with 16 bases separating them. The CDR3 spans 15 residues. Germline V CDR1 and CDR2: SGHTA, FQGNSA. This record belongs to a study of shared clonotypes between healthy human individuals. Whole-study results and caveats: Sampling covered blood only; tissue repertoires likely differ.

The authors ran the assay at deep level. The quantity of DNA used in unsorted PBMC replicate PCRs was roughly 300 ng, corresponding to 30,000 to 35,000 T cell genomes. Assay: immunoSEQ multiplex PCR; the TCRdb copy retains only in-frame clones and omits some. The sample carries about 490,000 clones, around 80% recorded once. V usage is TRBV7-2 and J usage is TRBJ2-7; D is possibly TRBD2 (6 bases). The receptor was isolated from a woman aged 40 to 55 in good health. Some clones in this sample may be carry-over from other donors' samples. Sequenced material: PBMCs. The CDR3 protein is CASSSTRGWSYEQYF. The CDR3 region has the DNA TGTGCCAGCAGTTCAACCCGGGGGTGGTCCTACGAGCAGTACTTC.